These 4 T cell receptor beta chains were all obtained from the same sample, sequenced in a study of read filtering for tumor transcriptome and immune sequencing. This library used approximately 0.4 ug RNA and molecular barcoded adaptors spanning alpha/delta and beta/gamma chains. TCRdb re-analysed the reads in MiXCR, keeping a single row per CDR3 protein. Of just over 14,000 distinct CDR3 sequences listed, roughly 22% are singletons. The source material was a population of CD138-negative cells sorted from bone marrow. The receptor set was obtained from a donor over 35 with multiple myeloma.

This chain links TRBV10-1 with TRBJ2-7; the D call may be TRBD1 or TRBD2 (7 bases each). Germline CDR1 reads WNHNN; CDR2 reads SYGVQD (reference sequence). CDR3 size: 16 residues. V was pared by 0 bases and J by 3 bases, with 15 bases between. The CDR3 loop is CASSESGRGRIYEQYF. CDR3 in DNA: TGCGCCAGCAGTGAGTCAGGGAGGGGGCGCATCTACGAGCAGTACTTC.

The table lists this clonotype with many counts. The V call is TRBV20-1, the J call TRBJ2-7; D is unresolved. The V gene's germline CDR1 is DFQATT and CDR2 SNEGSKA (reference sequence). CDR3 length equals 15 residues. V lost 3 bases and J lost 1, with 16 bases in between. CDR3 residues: CSARGSPQGSYEQYF. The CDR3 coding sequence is TGCAGTGCTAGGGGCTCCCCCCAAGGATCCTACGAGCAGTACTTC.

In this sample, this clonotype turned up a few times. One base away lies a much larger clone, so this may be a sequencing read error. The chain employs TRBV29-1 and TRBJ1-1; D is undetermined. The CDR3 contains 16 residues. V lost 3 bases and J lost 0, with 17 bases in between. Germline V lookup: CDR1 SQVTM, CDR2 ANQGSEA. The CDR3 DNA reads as TGCAGCGTTGAGTCAAGGGCCCACCTAGTGAACACTGAAGCTTTCTTT. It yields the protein CSVESRAHLVNTEAFF.

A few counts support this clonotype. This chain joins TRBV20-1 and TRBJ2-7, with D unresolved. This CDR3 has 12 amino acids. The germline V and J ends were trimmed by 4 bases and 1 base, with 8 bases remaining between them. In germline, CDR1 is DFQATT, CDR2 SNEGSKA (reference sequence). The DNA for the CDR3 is TGCAGTGCTATGTCGGCATCCTACGAGCAGTACTTC. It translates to CSAMSASYEQYF.